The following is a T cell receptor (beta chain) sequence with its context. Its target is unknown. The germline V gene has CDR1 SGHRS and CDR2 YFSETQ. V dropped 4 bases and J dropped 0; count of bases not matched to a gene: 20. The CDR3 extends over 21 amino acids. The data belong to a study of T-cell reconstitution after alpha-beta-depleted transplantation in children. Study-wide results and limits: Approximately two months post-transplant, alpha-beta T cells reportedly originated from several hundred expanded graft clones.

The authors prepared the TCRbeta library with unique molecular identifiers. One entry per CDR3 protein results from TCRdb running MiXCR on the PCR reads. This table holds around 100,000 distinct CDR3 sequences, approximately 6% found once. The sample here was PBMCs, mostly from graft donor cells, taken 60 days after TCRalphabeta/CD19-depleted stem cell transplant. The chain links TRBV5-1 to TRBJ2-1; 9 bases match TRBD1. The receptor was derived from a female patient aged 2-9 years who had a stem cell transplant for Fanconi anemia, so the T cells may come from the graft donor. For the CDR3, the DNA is TGCGCCAGCAGCCCGAAAAGGTGGACAGGGGTGGTACAATCCTCCTACAATGAGCAGTTCTTC. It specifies CASSPKRWTGVVQSSYNEQFF.